This T cell receptor (beta chain) emerged from a study of cytomegalovirus exposure and HLA in healthy donors. This clone occurred a few times. Its antigen is as yet unknown. Study observations and caveats: A later analysis linked a missense variant in DCLRE1C to the trimming of TCR beta V and J genes.

Trimming cost V 3 bases and J 8 bases, with 19 bases left between them. The CDR3 consists of 15 residues. Germline CDR1 reads MGHDK; CDR2 reads SYGVNS. Both 60 Vbeta primers and 13 Jbeta primers went into the PCR. Sequenced by immunoSEQ multiplex PCR; TCRdb stores in-frame clones only, minus some. Among around 110,000 clones listed, 71% were seen once. Sequenced input: PBMCs. The sequence was collected from a female donor in good health and CMV-seronegative. The chain links TRBV25-1 to TRBJ1-2; no definite D call. The CDR3 region has the DNA TGTGCCAGCAGTGAGCTAGACCTTGGAGCTGGGGGCTACACCTTC. Amino acids: CASSELDLGAGGYTF.